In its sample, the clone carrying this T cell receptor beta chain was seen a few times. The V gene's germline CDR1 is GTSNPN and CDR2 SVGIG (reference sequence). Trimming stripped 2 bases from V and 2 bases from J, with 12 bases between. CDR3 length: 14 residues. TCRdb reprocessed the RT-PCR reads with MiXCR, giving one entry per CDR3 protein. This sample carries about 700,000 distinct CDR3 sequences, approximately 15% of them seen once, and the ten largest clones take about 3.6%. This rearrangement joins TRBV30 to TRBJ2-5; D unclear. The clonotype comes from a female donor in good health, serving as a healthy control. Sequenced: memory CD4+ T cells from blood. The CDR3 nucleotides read TGTGCCTGGAGTCCCCCTATGAGTCAAGAGACCCAGTACTTC. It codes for CAWSPPMSQETQYF.